This TCR beta chain appears in the sequencing data of a study of CD8 T cells in ankylosing spondylitis. TCRdb re-called the 5' RACE reads through MiXCR, storing one row per CDR3 protein. This sample has about 250,000 distinct CDR3 sequences; 18% occur once, and the top ten carry approximately 33%. Findings and caveats of the study: Disease-linked clones displayed a CD8+ phenotype and appeared relatively rarely in peripheral blood.

Concerning this clonotype itself: Its specificity is unknown.

Sequences were obtained from blood, either unsorted or a sorted T cell fraction (not recorded which). The TCR sequence derives from a male donor with ankylosing spondylitis or in good health (not recorded which).

For the CDR3, the DNA is TGCGCCAGCAGCTTACTAGATCAGTCCTACAATGAGCAGTTCTTC. It translates to CASSLLDQSYNEQFF. V and J are TRBV5-1 and TRBJ2-1, with D maybe TRBD2 (5 bases). The CDR3 is 15 amino acids. Germline-derived CDR1 and CDR2 are SGHRS and YFSETQ. Trimming removed 2 bases at V and 1 base at J, with 10 bases between.